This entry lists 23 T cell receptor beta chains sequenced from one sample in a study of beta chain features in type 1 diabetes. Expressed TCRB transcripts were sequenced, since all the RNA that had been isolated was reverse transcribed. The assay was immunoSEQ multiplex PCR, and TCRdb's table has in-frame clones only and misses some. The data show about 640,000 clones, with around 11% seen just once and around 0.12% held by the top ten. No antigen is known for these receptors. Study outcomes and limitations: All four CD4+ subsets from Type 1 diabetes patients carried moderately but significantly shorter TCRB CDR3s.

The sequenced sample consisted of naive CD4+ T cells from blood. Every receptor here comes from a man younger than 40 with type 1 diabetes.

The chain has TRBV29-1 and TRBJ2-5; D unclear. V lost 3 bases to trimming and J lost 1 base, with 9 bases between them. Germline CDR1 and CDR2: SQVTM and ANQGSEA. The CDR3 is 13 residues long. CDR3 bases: TGCAGCGTTGAGGTACACCTCCAAGAGACCCAGTACTTC. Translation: CSVEVHLQETQYF.

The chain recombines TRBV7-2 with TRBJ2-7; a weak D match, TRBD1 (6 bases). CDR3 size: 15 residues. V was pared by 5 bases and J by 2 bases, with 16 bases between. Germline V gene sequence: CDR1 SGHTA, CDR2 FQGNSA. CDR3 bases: TGTGCCAGCAGCGCTCAGACAGGCACCCCCTACGAGCAGTACTTC. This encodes CASSAQTGTPYEQYF.

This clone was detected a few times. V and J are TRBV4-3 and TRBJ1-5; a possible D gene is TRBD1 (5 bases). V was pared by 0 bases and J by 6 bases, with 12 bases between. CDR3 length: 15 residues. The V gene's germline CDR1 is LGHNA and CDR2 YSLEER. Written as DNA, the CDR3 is TGCGCCAGCAGCCAAGATATCTATAGGGGTCAGCCCCAGCATTTT. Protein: CASSQDIYRGQPQHF.

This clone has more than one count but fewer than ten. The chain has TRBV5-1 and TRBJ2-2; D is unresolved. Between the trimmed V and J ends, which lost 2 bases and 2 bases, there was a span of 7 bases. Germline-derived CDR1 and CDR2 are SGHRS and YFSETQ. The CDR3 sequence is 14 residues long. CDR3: CASSFTANTGELFF. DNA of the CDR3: TGCGCCAGCAGCTTCACAGCCAACACCGGGGAGCTGTTTTTT.

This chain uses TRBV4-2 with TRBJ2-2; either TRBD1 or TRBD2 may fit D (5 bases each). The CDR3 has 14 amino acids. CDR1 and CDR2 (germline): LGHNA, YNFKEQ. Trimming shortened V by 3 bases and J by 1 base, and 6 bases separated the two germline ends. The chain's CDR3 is CASSHGGNTGELFF. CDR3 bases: TGTGCCAGCAGCCATGGGGGGAACACCGGGGAGCTGTTTTTT.

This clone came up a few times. The CDR3 loop is CASSTRTGIQETQYF. The CDR3 DNA sequence: TGTGCCAGCAGTACCCGGACAGGAATCCAAGAGACCCAGTACTTC. The rearrangement links TRBV25-1 to TRBJ2-5; 7 bases map to TRBD1. Germline values: CDR1 MGHDK, CDR2 SYGVNS. The length of the CDR3 is 15 residues. After removal of 5 bases from V and 1 base from J, the junction contained 7 bases not matched to a gene.

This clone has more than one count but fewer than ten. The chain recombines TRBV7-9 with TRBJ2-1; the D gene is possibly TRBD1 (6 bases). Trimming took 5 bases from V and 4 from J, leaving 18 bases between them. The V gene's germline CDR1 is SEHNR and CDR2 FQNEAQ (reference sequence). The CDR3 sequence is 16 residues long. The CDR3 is CASSDGAGAFYNEQFF. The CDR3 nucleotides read TGTGCCAGCAGCGACGGTGCAGGGGCGTTTTACAATGAGCAGTTCTTC.

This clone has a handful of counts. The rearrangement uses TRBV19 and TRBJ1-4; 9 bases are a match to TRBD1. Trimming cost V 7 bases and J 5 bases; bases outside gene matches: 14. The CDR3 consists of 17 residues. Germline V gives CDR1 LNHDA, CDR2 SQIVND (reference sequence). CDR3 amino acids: CASTPGQGNGKNEKLFF. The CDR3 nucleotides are TGTGCCAGTACCCCGGGACAGGGAAACGGGAAAAATGAAAAACTGTTTTTT.

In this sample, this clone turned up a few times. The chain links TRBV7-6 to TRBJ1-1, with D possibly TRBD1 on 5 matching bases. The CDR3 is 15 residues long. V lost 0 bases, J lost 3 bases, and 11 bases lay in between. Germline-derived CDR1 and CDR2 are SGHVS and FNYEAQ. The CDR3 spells CASSLAQGGDTEAFF. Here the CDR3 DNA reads TGTGCCAGCAGCTTAGCCCAAGGAGGGGACACTGAAGCTTTCTTT.

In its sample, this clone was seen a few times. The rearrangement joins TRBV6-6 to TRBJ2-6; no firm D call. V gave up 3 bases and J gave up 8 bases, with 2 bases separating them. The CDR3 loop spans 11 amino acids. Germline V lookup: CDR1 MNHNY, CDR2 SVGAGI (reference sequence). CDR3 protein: CASSYTNVLTF. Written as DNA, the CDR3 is TGTGCCAGCAGTTATACCAACGTCCTGACTTTC.

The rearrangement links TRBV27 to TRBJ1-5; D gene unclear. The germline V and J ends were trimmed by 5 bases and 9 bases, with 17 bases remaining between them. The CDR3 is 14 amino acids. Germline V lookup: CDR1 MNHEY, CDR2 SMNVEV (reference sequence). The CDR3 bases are TGTGCCAGCAGTCCTCGAGCGTCCGGGAGGCCCCAGCATTTT. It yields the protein CASSPRASGRPQHF.

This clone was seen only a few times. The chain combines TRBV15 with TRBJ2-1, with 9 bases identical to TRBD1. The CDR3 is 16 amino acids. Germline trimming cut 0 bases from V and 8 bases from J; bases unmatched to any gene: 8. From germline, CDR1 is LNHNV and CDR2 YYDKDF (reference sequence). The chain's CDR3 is CATSREGTGNIDEQFF. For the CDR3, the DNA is TGTGCCACCAGCAGAGAGGGGACAGGGAATATCGATGAGCAGTTCTTC.

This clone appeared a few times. In DNA form, the CDR3 reads TGTGCCAGCAGTGAATTCCGGGGGGCGAGTTCCTACGAGCAGTACTTC. As protein: CASSEFRGASSYEQYF. This sequence joins TRBV25-1 and TRBJ2-7; D may be TRBD2 (7 bases). The V end was cut by 1 base, the J end by 1 base, with 14 bases between. This CDR3 is built from 16 residues. Germline V lookup: CDR1 MGHDK, CDR2 SYGVNS.

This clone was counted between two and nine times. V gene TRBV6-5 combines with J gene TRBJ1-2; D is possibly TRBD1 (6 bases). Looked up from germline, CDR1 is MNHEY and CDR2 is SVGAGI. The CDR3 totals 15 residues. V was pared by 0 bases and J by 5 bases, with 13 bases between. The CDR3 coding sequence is TGTGCCAGCAGTTACTCAGCCGCCCAGGGGTATGGCTACACCTTC. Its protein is CASSYSAAQGYGYTF.

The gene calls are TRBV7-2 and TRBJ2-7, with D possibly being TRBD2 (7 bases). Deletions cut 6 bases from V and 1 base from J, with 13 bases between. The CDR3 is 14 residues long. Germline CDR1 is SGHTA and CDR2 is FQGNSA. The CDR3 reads CASREQGGSYEQYF. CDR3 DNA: TGTGCCAGCAGGGAACAGGGAGGGTCCTACGAGCAGTACTTC.

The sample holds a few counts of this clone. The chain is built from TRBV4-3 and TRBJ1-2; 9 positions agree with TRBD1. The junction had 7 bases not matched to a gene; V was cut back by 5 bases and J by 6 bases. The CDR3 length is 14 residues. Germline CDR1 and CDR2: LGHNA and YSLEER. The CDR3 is CASSSGQGRDGYTF. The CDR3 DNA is TGCGCCAGCAGCTCGGGACAGGGTAGGGATGGCTACACCTTC.

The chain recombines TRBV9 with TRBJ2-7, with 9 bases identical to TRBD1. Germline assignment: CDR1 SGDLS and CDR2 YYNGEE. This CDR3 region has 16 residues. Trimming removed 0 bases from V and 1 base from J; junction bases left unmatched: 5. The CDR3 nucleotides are TGTGCCAGCAGCGTAGAAGGCGGGACAGGGTCCTACGAGCAGTACTTC. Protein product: CASSVEGGTGSYEQYF.

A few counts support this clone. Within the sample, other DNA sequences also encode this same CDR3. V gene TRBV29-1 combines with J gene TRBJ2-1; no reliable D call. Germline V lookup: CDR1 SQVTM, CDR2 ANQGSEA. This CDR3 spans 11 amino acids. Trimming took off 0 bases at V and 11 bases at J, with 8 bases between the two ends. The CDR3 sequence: CSVEDGRQQFF. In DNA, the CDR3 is TGCAGCGTTGAAGATGGTCGTCAGCAGTTCTTC.

The CDR3 region is CASCGSPGLNTEAFF. The CDR3 DNA reads as TGTGCCAGCTGTGGCAGTCCAGGGCTGAACACTGAAGCTTTCTTT. V is TRBV5-6 and J is TRBJ1-1; D is possibly TRBD1 (5 bases). V was cut by 7 bases and J by 0 bases, with 16 bases left in between. The germline V gene encodes CDR1 SGHDT and CDR2 YYEEEE. The CDR3 length is 15 residues.

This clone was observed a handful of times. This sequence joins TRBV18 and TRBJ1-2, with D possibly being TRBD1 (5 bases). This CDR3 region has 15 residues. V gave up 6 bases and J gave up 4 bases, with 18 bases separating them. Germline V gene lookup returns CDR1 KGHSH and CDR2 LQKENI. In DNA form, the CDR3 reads TGTGCCAGCTCGCACTACGAGGTAGGGGCCTATGGCTACACCTTC. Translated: CASSHYEVGAYGYTF. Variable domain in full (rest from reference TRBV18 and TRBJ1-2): NAGVMQNPRHLVRRRGQEARLRCSPMKGHSHVYWYRQLPEEGLKFMVYLQKENIIDESGMPKERFSAEFPKEGPSILRIQQVVRGDSAAYFCASSHYEVGAYGYTFGSGTRLTVV.

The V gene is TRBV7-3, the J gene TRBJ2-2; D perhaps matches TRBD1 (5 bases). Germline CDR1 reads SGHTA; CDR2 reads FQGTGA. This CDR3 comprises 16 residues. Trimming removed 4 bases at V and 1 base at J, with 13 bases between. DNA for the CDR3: TGTGCCAGCAGCTCGTTAGGACACCTGAACACCGGGGAGCTGTTTTTT. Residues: CASSSLGHLNTGELFF.

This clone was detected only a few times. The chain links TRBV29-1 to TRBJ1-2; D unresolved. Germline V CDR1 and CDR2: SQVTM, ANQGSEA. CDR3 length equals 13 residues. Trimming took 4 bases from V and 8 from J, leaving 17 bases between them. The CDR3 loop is CSVVTARLQGYTF. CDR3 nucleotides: TGCAGCGTTGTTACGGCCAGGCTGCAAGGCTACACCTTC.

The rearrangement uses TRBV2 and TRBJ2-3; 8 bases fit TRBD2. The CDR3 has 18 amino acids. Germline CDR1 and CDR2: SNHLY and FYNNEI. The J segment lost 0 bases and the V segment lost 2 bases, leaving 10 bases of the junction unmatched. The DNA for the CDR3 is TGTGCCAGCAGTGAAATCGTCACTAGCGGAACTAGCACAGATACGCAGTATTTT. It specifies CASSEIVTSGTSTDTQYF.